These T cell receptor beta chains were read from a single sample in a study of blood T cell repertoires in COVID-19. Profiled with immunoSEQ multiplex PCR; TCRdb holds only in-frame clones, not every one. The sample lists about 180,000 clones; 70% to 85% were seen once. Input material: peripheral blood. The receptors shown here come from a human donor in a cohort sampled during active COVID-19. Both conserved end residues are part of each CDR3. The order of the fields is V gene, clone size, D gene, J gene, CDR3 protein, CDR3 DNA. D genes are given only for firm matches. Part of the rows lack a size; the others show once, few, many or a class for expanded clones.

V gene: TRBV27; clone size: .; D gene: .; J gene: TRBJ2-2; CDR3 protein: CAALGESTGELFF; CDR3 DNA: TGTGCCGCCCTCGGGGAGTCCACCGGGGAGCTGTTTTTT
V gene: TRBV6-1; clone size: .; D gene: TRBD2; J gene: TRBJ2-1; CDR3 protein: CASSEWEGTGGNEQFF; CDR3 DNA: TGTGCCAGCAGTGAATGGGAGGGGACCGGGGGGAATGAGCAGTTCTTC
V gene: TRBV6-2/TRBV6-3; clone size: .; D gene: TRBD1; J gene: TRBJ2-1; CDR3 protein: CASSRQGATGEQFF; CDR3 DNA: TGTGCCAGCAGCAGACAGGGGGCAACGGGGGAGCAGTTCTTC
V gene: TRBV3-1/TRBV3-2; clone size: .; D gene: .; J gene: TRBJ1-2; CDR3 protein: CASSQDWGGQVYGYTF; CDR3 DNA: TGTGCCAGCAGCCAAGATTGGGGGGGTCAGGTCTATGGCTACACCTTC
V gene: TRBV29-1; clone size: .; D gene: TRBD2; J gene: TRBJ2-1; CDR3 protein: CSVDFGSLAWRGGEEQFF; CDR3 DNA: TGCAGCGTTGATTTCGGTAGCTTGGCGTGGCGGGGGGGCGAGGAGCAGTTCTTC
V gene: TRBV6-5; clone size: .; D gene: .; J gene: TRBJ2-1; CDR3 protein: CASSYSSGPSYNEQFF; CDR3 DNA: TGTGCCAGCAGTTACTCGAGTGGGCCATCCTACAATGAGCAGTTCTTC
V gene: TRBV5-4; clone size: few; D gene: .; J gene: TRBJ1-1; CDR3 protein: CASSPDRWNTEAFF; CDR3 DNA: TGTGCCAGCAGCCCCGACAGGTGGAACACTGAAGCTTTCTTT
V gene: TRBV12-3/TRBV12-4; clone size: .; D gene: .; J gene: TRBJ2-7; CDR3 protein: CASSLAQGNEQYF; CDR3 DNA: TGTGCCAGCAGTTTAGCGCAGGGTAACGAGCAGTACTTC
V gene: TRBV25-1; clone size: .; D gene: .; J gene: TRBJ1-1; CDR3 protein: CASSGRLDANTEAFF; CDR3 DNA: TGTGCCAGCAGTGGGAGACTAGATGCGAACACTGAAGCTTTCTTT
V gene: TRBV2; clone size: .; D gene: .; J gene: TRBJ2-2; CDR3 protein: CASSGLSNTGELFF; CDR3 DNA: TGTGCCAGCAGTGGACTTTCGAACACCGGGGAGCTGTTTTTT
V gene: TRBV2; clone size: .; D gene: TRBD2; J gene: TRBJ2-3; CDR3 protein: CASSVAGGNTDTQYF; CDR3 DNA: TGTGCCAGCAGTGTGGCGGGGGGGAACACAGATACGCAGTATTTT
V gene: TRBV29-1; clone size: once; D gene: TRBD1; J gene: TRBJ2-7; CDR3 protein: CSVGTGTGYEQYF; CDR3 DNA: TGCAGCGTAGGTACCGGGACAGGCTACGAGCAGTACTTC
V gene: TRBV4-1; clone size: once; D gene: .; J gene: TRBJ2-7; CDR3 protein: CASSQRLEAFYEQYF; CDR3 DNA: TGCGCCAGCAGCCAACGCCTCGAAGCTTTCTACGAGCAGTACTTC
V gene: TRBV19; clone size: .; D gene: .; J gene: TRBJ2-6; CDR3 protein: CASSSGAGANVLTF; CDR3 DNA: TGTGCCAGTAGTAGCGGGGCTGGGGCCAACGTCCTGACTTTC
V gene: TRBV27; clone size: .; D gene: .; J gene: TRBJ1-2; CDR3 protein: CASRPPGAYGYTF; CDR3 DNA: TGTGCCAGCCGCCCCCCAGGGGCCTATGGCTACACCTTC
V gene: TRBV29-1; clone size: .; D gene: .; J gene: TRBJ2-5; CDR3 protein: CSVVRGTETQYF; CDR3 DNA: TGCAGCGTCGTCAGGGGAACAGAGACCCAGTACTTC
V gene: TRBV5-1; clone size: .; D gene: TRBD2; J gene: TRBJ2-3; CDR3 protein: CASSSGLAGPSTTDTQYF; CDR3 DNA: TGCGCCAGCAGCTCCGGACTAGCGGGTCCCTCAACCACAGATACGCAGTATTTT
V gene: TRBV19; clone size: .; D gene: TRBD2; J gene: TRBJ2-5; CDR3 protein: CASSIGGGSAETQYF; CDR3 DNA: TGTGCCAGTAGTATTGGGGGGGGGTCCGCTGAGACCCAGTACTTC
V gene: TRBV5-4; clone size: .; D gene: TRBD2; J gene: TRBJ2-5; CDR3 protein: CASSLDPRAGGLGETQYF; CDR3 DNA: TGTGCCAGCAGCTTGGACCCTCGAGCGGGGGGGCTCGGTGAGACCCAGTACTTC
V gene: TRBV6-4; clone size: .; D gene: TRBD1; J gene: TRBJ2-7; CDR3 protein: CASAPGQGYEQYF; CDR3 DNA: TGTGCCAGCGCACCGGGACAGGGCTACGAGCAGTACTTC
V gene: TRBV19; clone size: .; D gene: TRBD1; J gene: TRBJ1-2; CDR3 protein: CASTMRDRGLGYTF; CDR3 DNA: TGTGCCAGTACCATGCGGGACAGGGGTCTTGGCTACACCTTC
V gene: TRBV6-2/TRBV6-3; clone size: .; D gene: TRBD2; J gene: TRBJ2-7; CDR3 protein: CASSYPETSGVYEQYF; CDR3 DNA: TGTGCCAGCAGTTACCCAGAGACTAGCGGGGTCTACGAGCAGTACTTC
V gene: TRBV10-2; clone size: .; D gene: .; J gene: TRBJ1-1; CDR3 protein: CASVGLGNTEAFF; CDR3 DNA: TGCGCCAGTGTTGGCCTAGGGAACACTGAAGCTTTCTTT
V gene: TRBV5-1; clone size: once; D gene: TRBD2; J gene: TRBJ2-7; CDR3 protein: CASSYSPGGSYEQYF; CDR3 DNA: TGCGCCAGCAGCTACTCCCCGGGAGGCTCCTACGAGCAGTACTTC
V gene: TRBV18; clone size: .; D gene: TRBD2; J gene: TRBJ2-5; CDR3 protein: CASQGTSGGETQYF; CDR3 DNA: TGTGCCAGCCAAGGGACTAGCGGGGGAGAGACCCAGTACTTC
V gene: TRBV4-1; clone size: .; D gene: TRBD1; J gene: TRBJ1-6; CDR3 protein: CASSQGGQGGPLHF; CDR3 DNA: TGCGCCAGCAGCCAAGGCGGACAGGGAGGGCCCCTCCACTTT
V gene: TRBV6-4; clone size: once; D gene: TRBD1; J gene: TRBJ1-6; CDR3 protein: CASSEAGGQNSPLHF; CDR3 DNA: TGTGCCAGCAGTGAGGCAGGGGGACAGAATTCACCCCTCCACTTT
V gene: TRBV7-9; clone size: once; D gene: TRBD1; J gene: TRBJ1-2; CDR3 protein: CASSSSGTGNYGYTF; CDR3 DNA: TGTGCCAGCAGCTCTTCCGGGACAGGAAACTATGGCTACACCTTC
V gene: TRBV30; clone size: few; D gene: TRBD1; J gene: TRBJ2-2; CDR3 protein: CACYRGTGELFF; CDR3 DNA: TGTGCCTGTTACAGGGGCACCGGGGAGCTGTTTTTT
V gene: TRBV2; clone size: few; D gene: .; J gene: TRBJ2-7; CDR3 protein: CASSVSRDNSYEQYF; CDR3 DNA: TGTGCCAGCAGTGTAAGCCGGGACAACTCCTACGAGCAGTACTTC
V gene: TRBV7-2; clone size: .; D gene: TRBD2; J gene: TRBJ2-7; CDR3 protein: CASSFKIAGGTYEQYF; CDR3 DNA: TGTGCCAGCAGCTTTAAAATAGCGGGGGGAACCTACGAGCAGTACTTC
V gene: TRBV7-3; clone size: .; D gene: TRBD2; J gene: TRBJ2-1; CDR3 protein: CASSLGLAGSPYNEQFF; CDR3 DNA: TGTGCCAGCAGCCTCGGACTAGCGGGGAGTCCCTACAATGAGCAGTTCTTC
V gene: TRBV28; clone size: .; D gene: TRBD2; J gene: TRBJ2-7; CDR3 protein: CASSPGGDYEQYF; CDR3 DNA: TGTGCCAGCAGCCCCGGGGGGGACTACGAGCAGTACTTC
V gene: TRBV5-4; clone size: .; D gene: .; J gene: TRBJ2-7; CDR3 protein: CASSLRGYEQYF; CDR3 DNA: TGTGCCAGCAGCTTGAGGGGGTACGAGCAGTACTTC
V gene: TRBV5-1; clone size: .; D gene: .; J gene: TRBJ1-1; CDR3 protein: CASSWSTQNTEAFF; CDR3 DNA: TGCGCCAGCAGCTGGAGCACGCAGAACACTGAAGCTTTCTTT
V gene: TRBV10-3; clone size: .; D gene: .; J gene: TRBJ2-7; CDR3 protein: CAISGLSGSSEQYF; CDR3 DNA: TGTGCCATCAGTGGTTTGTCAGGTTCGTCCGAGCAGTACTTC
V gene: TRBV5-4; clone size: .; D gene: .; J gene: TRBJ2-7; CDR3 protein: CAYLPGWAEGEQYF; CDR3 DNA: TGTGCCTATCTCCCGGGCTGGGCCGAGGGAGAGCAGTACTTC
V gene: TRBV19; clone size: .; D gene: .; J gene: TRBJ1-4; CDR3 protein: CASSKQVQPNEKLFF; CDR3 DNA: TGTGCCAGTAGTAAACAGGTCCAACCTAATGAAAAACTGTTTTTT
V gene: TRBV6-5; clone size: .; D gene: TRBD1; J gene: TRBJ1-1; CDR3 protein: CASSLGTGGTEAFF; CDR3 DNA: TGTGCCAGCAGCCTAGGAACAGGGGGCACTGAAGCTTTCTTT
V gene: TRBV10-3; clone size: .; D gene: .; J gene: TRBJ1-2; CDR3 protein: CAISDLNRVAYGYTF; CDR3 DNA: TGTGCCATCAGTGACCTGAACAGGGTTGCCTATGGCTACACCTTC
V gene: TRBV3-1/TRBV3-2; clone size: .; D gene: .; J gene: TRBJ2-2; CDR3 protein: CASSQDLTRRFVFF; CDR3 DNA: TGTGCCAGCAGCCAAGATTTGACACGGAGGTTCGTGTTTTTT
V gene: TRBV28; clone size: .; D gene: .; J gene: TRBJ2-4; CDR3 protein: CASSFRQGGKNIQYF; CDR3 DNA: TGTGCCAGCAGTTTCAGGCAGGGCGGCAAAAACATTCAGTACTTC
V gene: TRBV7-8; clone size: .; D gene: TRBD1; J gene: TRBJ2-7; CDR3 protein: CASRIGGSGTYEQYF; CDR3 DNA: TGTGCCAGCAGAATAGGGGGCTCCGGCACTTACGAGCAGTACTTC
V gene: TRBV19; clone size: .; D gene: TRBD1; J gene: TRBJ2-1; CDR3 protein: CASSIATAGGRNEQFF; CDR3 DNA: TGTGCCAGTAGTATAGCGACGGCAGGGGGCAGGAATGAGCAGTTCTTC